This TCR beta chain was sequenced in a study of cytomegalovirus exposure and HLA in healthy donors. PCR employed 60 Vbeta and 13 Jbeta primers. Profiling relied on immunoSEQ multiplex PCR, and the TCRdb table lists in-frame clones only, not all of them. The sample yields about 100,000 clones, around two thirds seen once. Study results and limitations: In a later analysis, productive TCRs from donors in an Asian-associated ancestry cluster reportedly carried fewer N-insertions than the cohort mean.

Comments on this clone: Its antigen is not identified.

The CDR3 covers 15 residues. V was clipped by 4 bases and J by 2 bases, with 15 bases between them. Germline V gene data show CDR1 as SGDLS and CDR2 as YYNGEE. The chain recombines TRBV9 with TRBJ2-5, with D possibly being TRBD2 (6 bases). This TCR was recovered from a man aged 50 or older in good health and CMV-seropositive. Sequenced input: PBMCs. In DNA form, the CDR3 reads TGTGCCAGCAGCACAGCCCTGGGGGGTCAAGAGACCCAGTACTTC. Translated, it gives CASSTALGGQETQYF. The full variable domain, with the rest looked up from reference TRBV9 and TRBJ2-5, is DSGVTQTPKHLITATGQRVTLRCSPRSGDLSVYWYQQSLDQGLQFLIQYYNGEERAKGNILERFSAQQFPDLHSELNLSSLELGDSALYFCASSTALGGQETQYFGPGTRLLVL.